This T cell receptor (beta chain) was sequenced for a study of blood T cell repertoires in COVID-19. V lost 6 bases and J lost 3, with 11 bases in between. The CDR3 is 13 residues long. CDR1 MNHEY and CDR2 SVGAGI come from the germline V gene. Generated by immunoSEQ multiplex PCR, the TCRdb table keeps only in-frame clones and is missing some. This table holds over 60,000 clones, 89% found once. Sequenced material: peripheral blood. J is TRBJ1-1 and V is TRBV6-5; D is uncertain. This receptor was taken from a man older than 75 with acute or convalescent COVID-19. The CDR3 nucleotides read TGTGCCAGCAGGCCCGGGGTGGACACTGAAGCTTTCTTT. Translating it yields CASRPGVDTEAFF.